This is a list of T cell receptor beta chains from one sample in a study of T cells in tuberculosis. Measured with immunoSEQ multiplex PCR; TCRdb has only the in-frame clones, and not every one. This sample has tens of thousands of clones; about 95% occur once, and the top ten carry about 8.5%. Sequencing was performed on PBMCs. The receptors were gathered from a donor under 30 with latent tuberculosis or without tuberculosis infection. Each CDR3 is given with its conserved first and last residue. D genes are given only for firm matches. Clone size appears in some rows only: once, few, many, or a class for an expanded clone.

d_call	clone_size	v_call	cdr3_length	j_call	cdr3_nt	cdr3_aa
NA	NA	TRBV30	13	TRBJ1-2	TGTGCCTGGAGTAGGGGGTACGGCTATGGCTACACCTTC	CAWSRGYGYGYTF
NA	once	TRBV21-1	18	TRBJ1-2	TGTGCCAGCAGCAAAAGAAGAGGCAGAGCAGACTCTAACTATGGCTACACCTTC	CASSKRRGRADSNYGYTF
NA	NA	TRBV19	14	TRBJ2-3	TGTGCCAGTAGTACCTTCGGTAGCACAGATACGCAGTATTTT	CASSTFGSTDTQYF
TRBD1	NA	TRBV4-1	19	TRBJ1-4	TGCGCCAGCAGCCAATCACGCATAGGGACAGAGAGTAGGGCTGAAAAACTGTTTTTT	CASSQSRIGTESRAEKLFF
NA	NA	TRBV6-5	15	TRBJ2-5	TGTGCCAGCAGTCCCCCAAGAGGGATCGGAGAGACCCAGTACTTC	CASSPPRGIGETQYF
NA	NA	TRBV11-2	15	TRBJ2-3	TGTGCCAGCAGCTTAGATTCGAGGTTTGCAGATACGCAGTATTTT	CASSLDSRFADTQYF
NA	NA	TRBV5-6	16	TRBJ2-5	TGTGCCAGCAGCTTGGCCGCTTACAGGGCCGTCGAGACCCAGTACTTC	CASSLAAYRAVETQYF
TRBD2	NA	TRBV27	18	TRBJ2-5	TGTGCCAGCAGTTTAAGGTCCACTAGCGGGGGGGCTCGGGAGACCCAGTACTTC	CASSLRSTSGGARETQYF
NA	NA	TRBV30	15	TRBJ2-3	TGTGCCTGGAGTGGGCCGGGGGACCCCACAGATACGCAGTATTTT	CAWSGPGDPTDTQYF
TRBD1	NA	TRBV28	15	TRBJ2-3	TGTGCCAGCAGTTTAAGAGGGACAGGGCCAGATACGCAGTATTTT	CASSLRGTGPDTQYF
TRBD1	NA	TRBV6-1	14	TRBJ1-1	TGTGCCAGCAGGGAGGGGGCGGCGGGCACTGAAGCTTTCTTT	CASREGAAGTEAFF
NA	NA	TRBV19	13	TRBJ1-5	TGTGCCAGTAGTCGGGAGGGATCACAGCCCCAGCATTTT	CASSREGSQPQHF